The TCR beta chain described here comes from a study of blood T cell repertoires in COVID-19. Study context: Donors in the United States, Italy and Spain gave samples during acute or convalescent COVID-19. T cells, B-cell-depleted T cells, or PBMCs supplied cDNA or gDNA.

Sequenced by immunoSEQ multiplex PCR; TCRdb stores in-frame clones only, minus some. The repertoire holds over 50,000 clones, with about 91% as singletons. The CDR3 runs 14 residues. Looked up from germline, CDR1 is SGHNT and CDR2 is YYREEE (reference sequence). With 0 bases clipped from V and 5 bases from J, the junction kept 1 base outside the gene matches. The sequenced material came from peripheral blood. The clonotype comes from a man between 50 and 59 years old with active COVID-19. The rearrangement links TRBV5-4 to TRBJ2-7; TRBD2 aligns across 11 bases. CDR3: CASSLALAGDEQYF. For the CDR3, the DNA is TGTGCCAGCAGCTTGGCACTAGCGGGGGACGAGCAGTACTTC.